This entry lists 16 T cell receptor beta chains sequenced from one sample in a study of blood T cell repertoires in COVID-19. TCRdb keeps only in-frame clones here, not all; method: immunoSEQ multiplex PCR. The repertoire holds more than 35,000 clones, with approximately 80% as singletons. The sequenced sample consisted of peripheral blood. The source is a man between 65 and 85 years old with acute or convalescent COVID-19.

V and J are TRBV19 and TRBJ2-7; D may be TRBD2 (6 bases). Germline CDR1 reads LNHDA; CDR2 reads SQIVND (reference sequence). This CDR3 contains 13 residues. With 5 bases removed from V and 2 bases from J, the gap between germline ends came to 10 bases. The CDR3 sequence: CASSHPGAYEQYF. The CDR3 coding sequence is TGTGCCAGTAGTCACCCGGGAGCCTACGAGCAGTACTTC.

The chain recombines TRBV28 with TRBJ1-2; a possible D gene is TRBD1 (5 bases). V lost 6 bases to trimming and J lost 8 bases, with 10 bases between them. CDR1 MDHEN and CDR2 SYDVKM come from the germline V gene. This CDR3 comprises 11 residues. The CDR3 DNA reads as TGTGCCAGCAGCCGGACACAGGGCTACACCTTC. Protein: CASSRTQGYTF.

The gene calls are TRBV2 and TRBJ1-1; the D gene is possibly TRBD1 (6 bases). This CDR3 has 14 residues. The V end was cut by 6 bases, the J end by 4 bases, with 15 bases between. Germline-derived CDR1 and CDR2 are SNHLY and FYNNEI. In nucleotides, the CDR3 is TGTGCCAGCAGCCAACGGGGGGCGGGCACTGAAGCTTTCTTT. Protein product: CASSQRGAGTEAFF.

The V and J genes are TRBV21-1 and TRBJ1-2; the D segment call TRBD1 is taken from the table without a DNA check. TRBV21-1 is classified as a pseudogene. CDR3 size: 15 residues. CDR3 protein: CASSKPNRDRYGYTF. The CDR3 coding sequence is TGTGCCAGCAGCAAGCCCAACCGGGACAGATATGGCTACACCTTC.

The count of this clone is one. J is TRBJ2-5 and V is TRBV29-1, with D perhaps matching TRBD1 (6 bases). The CDR3 runs to 13 residues. Germline V gene data show CDR1 as SQVTM and CDR2 as ANQGSEA. The germline V and J ends were trimmed by 5 bases and 4 bases, with 14 bases remaining between them. The CDR3 sequence: CSVTTGSLETQYF. CDR3 sequence (DNA): TGCAGCGTTACCACAGGGAGTCTAGAGACCCAGTACTTC.

This clone was counted a few times. The CDR3 spells CASSQGVGRGEKLFF. The DNA for the CDR3 is TGTGCCAGCAGCCAAGGGGTTGGGCGCGGAGAAAAACTGTTTTTT. The chain combines TRBV7-9 with TRBJ1-4; a possible D gene is TRBD1 (5 bases). Germline V lookup: CDR1 SEHNR, CDR2 FQNEAQ (reference sequence). The V and J ends lost 5 bases and 8 bases respectively, with 18 bases between them. The CDR3 extends over 15 amino acids.

The J gene is TRBJ1-5, the V gene TRBV27, with TRBD1 as a possible D gene (5 bases). V was trimmed by 4 bases and J by 0 bases, leaving 19 bases between them. The CDR3 is 18 amino acids. Per germline, CDR1 MNHEY and CDR2 SMNVEV (reference sequence). CDR3 sequence reads: CASSSHPQRGYSNQPQHF. The CDR3 DNA sequence: TGTGCCAGCAGTTCACATCCACAGCGGGGGTATAGCAATCAGCCCCAGCATTTT.

This clone was observed a few times. V is TRBV12-5 and J is TRBJ2-2; D uncertain. The V and J ends lost 1 base and 2 bases respectively, with 5 bases between them. Germline V CDR1 and CDR2: LGHNT, FRNRAP. The CDR3 sequence is 14 residues long. CDR3 in DNA: TGTGCTAGTGGTTTGGCTACTAACACCGGGGAGCTGTTTTTT. This sequence encodes CASGLATNTGELFF.

The sample holds a few counts of this clone. The rearrangement links TRBV6-5 to TRBJ1-1; D might be TRBD1 (5 bases). V was shortened by 0 bases and J by 4 bases, with 12 bases between the two germline ends. The V gene's germline CDR1 is MNHEY and CDR2 SVGAGI. The CDR3 consists of 15 residues. This CDR3 is CASSYSGPRATEAFF. DNA for the CDR3: TGTGCCAGCAGTTACTCTGGACCCAGGGCCACTGAAGCTTTCTTT.

This clone was observed a few times. The chain carries TRBV5-8 and TRBJ1-2; TRBD1 matches at 9 bases. CDR3 size: 13 residues. Trimming at V came to 1 base and at J to 9 bases, leaving 4 bases not matched to a gene. Germline lookup yields CDR1 SGHTS and CDR2 YDEGEE. CDR3 DNA: TGTGCCAGCAGCTTGTGGGGACAGGGTCGCTACACCTTC. Its protein is CASSLWGQGRYTF.

The V call is TRBV9, the J call TRBJ2-5; D is unresolved. The CDR3 is 16 amino acids. Germline V gene sequence: CDR1 SGDLS, CDR2 YYNGEE. The V end lost 0 bases, the J end lost 1 base, and 13 bases lay between the germline ends. The CDR3 spells CASSVATLRGQETQYF. The DNA of the CDR3 is TGTGCCAGCAGCGTAGCTACCCTCCGAGGCCAAGAGACCCAGTACTTC.

The chain is built from TRBV19 and TRBJ1-5; D might be TRBD1 (5 bases). Germline V lookup: CDR1 LNHDA, CDR2 SQIVND (reference sequence). The germline V and J ends were trimmed by 7 bases and 7 bases, with 14 bases remaining between them. The CDR3 length is 13 residues. CDR3 nucleotide sequence: TGTGCCAGTACCCTGGGGGGGAACCAGCCCCAGCATTTT. Translating gives CASTLGGNQPQHF.

This rearrangement joins TRBV7-6 to TRBJ2-1, with 9 bases lining up with TRBD2. CDR1 is SGHVS and CDR2 is FNYEAQ in the germline V gene. V lost 5 bases and J lost 8; bases outside the gene matches: 10. This CDR3 has 15 amino acids. DNA for the CDR3: TGTGCCAGCAGCCGGCAGGCGGGGGGGTCCCATGAGCAGTTCTTC. Its protein is CASSRQAGGSHEQFF.

The rearrangement uses TRBV7-2 and TRBJ2-1; 11 bases align to TRBD2. The germline V gene has CDR1 SGHTA and CDR2 FQGNSA. Trimming took 6 bases from V and 4 from J; bases not matched to a gene: 8. The CDR3 contains 16 residues. CDR3 in amino acids: CASSFSGGALYNEQFF. In DNA form, the CDR3 reads TGTGCCAGCAGTTTTAGCGGGGGGGCTCTATACAATGAGCAGTTCTTC.

This chain uses TRBV19 with TRBJ2-1, with D possibly matching TRBD1 (5 bases). Germline CDR1 reads LNHDA; CDR2 reads SQIVND (reference sequence). The germline V and J ends were trimmed by 5 bases and 2 bases, with 13 bases remaining between them. The CDR3 runs to 15 residues. The CDR3 sequence: CASSLQDTTYNEQFF. CDR3 bases: TGTGCCAGTAGTCTCCAGGACACAACCTACAATGAGCAGTTCTTC.

The V gene is TRBV7-8, the J gene TRBJ2-1; a possible D gene is TRBD2 (6 bases). Germline CDR1 and CDR2: SGHVS and FQNEAQ. This CDR3 is 16 amino acids long. V gave up 1 base and J gave up 8 bases, with 18 bases separating them. The CDR3 protein is CASSLEWSSKRDEQFF. The DNA of the CDR3 is TGTGCCAGCAGCTTAGAGTGGAGCTCGAAGCGGGATGAGCAGTTCTTC.